Given below is one T cell receptor beta chain in context. The data stem from a study of T-cell memory formation after mild COVID-19. The authors produced TCR alpha and TCR beta cDNA libraries with sample barcodes and UMIs by 5'RACE using constant-segment primers. TCRdb called the 5' RACE reads again in MiXCR, with one record for every CDR3 protein. There are about 90,000 distinct CDR3 sequences in the sample; approximately 15% occur only once, and approximately 40% lies in the top ten. The TCR sequence derives from a man aged 18 to 29 who had mild COVID-19 (a few samples of this study predate the infection). Cell type and time point are not known. Sequenced sample: PBMCs or a T cell subset sorted from them (not recorded which).

CDR3 residues: CASKQAGPYNEQFF. CDR3 DNA: TGCGCCAGCAAACAAGCGGGACCTTACAATGAGCAGTTCTTC. This chain joins TRBV5-1 and TRBJ2-1; TRBD2 agrees at 7 bases. CDR3 length equals 14 residues. Germline-derived CDR1 and CDR2 are SGHRS and YFSETQ. V dropped 6 bases and J dropped 4; count of bases not matched to a gene: 7.